A single TCR beta chain is shown here with its context. Its matching antigen is unknown. J was trimmed by 6 bases and V by 3 bases; bases with no gene match: 25. The CDR3 extends over 22 amino acids. The germline V gene encodes CDR1 SGDLS and CDR2 YYNGEE. This sample stems from a study of cytomegalovirus exposure and HLA in healthy donors. Study-level points and caveats: Cytomegalovirus association was assigned to more than 150 TCR beta chains. V- and J-gene trimming of TCR beta was linked (in a later analysis) to a missense DCLRE1C variant. What a later analysis showed was that several of the most significant clusters appeared linked to common viral pathogens. Equally common other TCR beta chains were less clonally expanded than HLA-associated ones, a later analysis found.

Researchers ran the PCR with 60 Vbeta and 13 Jbeta primers. TCRdb's table, derived via immunoSEQ multiplex PCR, lists solely in-frame clones and lacks some. The sample comprises around 130,000 clones, 79% of which are singletons, and roughly 2% rests with the top ten. Sequencing was performed on PBMCs. The chain is built from TRBV9 and TRBJ2-1, with 12 bases lining up with TRBD2. This clonotype was obtained from a man younger than 35 in good health and CMV-seronegative. DNA of the CDR3: TGTGCCAGCAGCGCGACGCCCCACCCGGGACAGGGGCTAGCGGGAGGGCCCAATGAGCAGTTCTTC. Protein: CASSATPHPGQGLAGGPNEQFF.